This T cell receptor (beta chain) was sequenced for a study of TIL therapy for anti-PD-1-resistant metastatic lung cancer. Across the whole study: Progressing patients received lymphodepletion, expanded TIL infusion and IL-2. Half of patients were current or former smokers.

The immunoSEQ assay was v3. Sequencing used immunoSEQ multiplex PCR; TCRdb keeps in-frame clones, though not all of them. Of roughly 60,000 clones listed, around 87% are singletons. Time point in this sample: pre-treatment sample, taken before nivolumab and TIL therapy. The CDR3 totals 14 residues. Per the germline V gene, CDR1 is MNHEY and CDR2 is SVGAGI. The junction had 3 bases not matched to a gene; V was cut back by 2 bases and J by 3 bases. The chain is built from TRBV6-5 and TRBJ2-7; TRBD2 matches at 8 bases. The material was blood, obtained at baseline. The receptor's source is a person aged 25-85 years with non-small cell lung cancer. The CDR3 protein is CASSYQAGVYEQYF. For the CDR3, the DNA is TGTGCCAGCAGTTACCAAGCGGGGGTCTACGAGCAGTACTTC.